These 18 T cell receptor beta chains were all obtained from the same sample, sequenced in a study of T cell changes during pregnancy in multiple sclerosis. Using immunoSEQ multiplex PCR, the repertoire was profiled, and TCRdb retains in-frame clones only, with some absent. The sample contains some 80,000 clones, approximately 95% of which appear only once. The material sequenced was CD4+ T cells from peripheral blood mononuclear cells, taken after pregnancy. The receptor set was obtained from a female donor with multiple sclerosis, enrolled in a pregnancy study.

This rearrangement joins TRBV29-1 to TRBJ2-1; 7 bases are a match to TRBD2. CDR1 is SQVTM and CDR2 is ANQGSEA in the germline V gene. The ends lost 6 bases at V and 7 bases at J; junction bases unmatched: 18. The CDR3 length is 16 residues. The CDR3 loop reads CSVQPRGTGGGNEQFF. DNA for the CDR3: TGCAGCGTCCAACCACGAGGAACGGGAGGAGGGAATGAGCAGTTCTTC.

The chain joins TRBV7-8 to TRBJ2-7; no reliable D call. V lost 1 base and J lost 6, with 13 bases in between. From germline, CDR1 is SGHVS and CDR2 FQNEAQ. This CDR3 spans 14 amino acids. The DNA of the CDR3 is TGTGCCAGCAGCTTAGTGACTCCCTCCGTCGAGCAGTACTTC. Its protein is CASSLVTPSVEQYF.

The J gene is TRBJ2-1, the V gene TRBV29-1, with 13 bases lining up with TRBD2. The CDR3 loop spans 16 amino acids. V dropped 7 bases and J dropped 7; count of bases not matched to a gene: 13. Per the germline V gene, CDR1 is SQVTM and CDR2 is ANQGSEA. The CDR3 bases are TGCAGCGCCACCGGGGGACTAGCGGGGCTCTGGAATGAGCAGTTCTTC. Translation gives CSATGGLAGLWNEQFF.

V is TRBV6-5 and J is TRBJ1-4, with TRBD1 matching 7 bases. Trimming at V came to 0 bases and at J to 8 bases, leaving 6 bases not matched to a gene. Germline V gene data show CDR1 as MNHEY and CDR2 as SVGAGI. This CDR3 has 15 amino acids. CDR3 in DNA: TGTGCCAGCAGTTACTCGGGACAGCTTAACGAAAAACTGTTTTTT. This sequence encodes CASSYSGQLNEKLFF.

The rearrangement uses TRBV20-1 and TRBJ1-2; D perhaps matches TRBD1 (5 bases). The CDR3 is 11 residues long. Germline CDR1 DFQATT, CDR2 SNEGSKA (reference sequence). Deletions cut 2 bases from V and 8 bases from J, with 9 bases between. The CDR3 region is CSARWQGGYTF. The CDR3 bases are TGCAGTGCTAGATGGCAGGGAGGCTACACCTTC.

DNA of the CDR3: TGTGCCAGCTCAAATTTAGACTACGAGCAGTACTTC. Translated, it gives CASSNLDYEQYF. The chain carries TRBV18 and TRBJ2-7; D not certain. Trimming removed 5 bases from V and 3 bases from J, with 8 bases in between. CDR3 length equals 12 residues. Germline V gives CDR1 KGHSH, CDR2 LQKENI.

The chain combines TRBV10-1 with TRBJ1-2, with TRBD1 as a possible D gene (6 bases). This CDR3 comprises 14 residues. Trimming pared 7 bases from V and 1 base from J, leaving 13 bases between. Germline-derived CDR1 and CDR2 are WNHNN and SYGVQD (reference sequence). The CDR3 sequence: CASISGTINYGYTF. CDR3 DNA: TGCGCCAGCATTTCGGGGACAATTAACTATGGCTACACCTTC.

The chain carries TRBV19 and TRBJ2-7, with TRBD2 matching over 8 bases. Germline V lookup: CDR1 LNHDA, CDR2 SQIVND (reference sequence). The ends lost 0 bases at V and 8 bases at J; junction bases unmatched: 12. The CDR3 covers 16 residues. The CDR3 protein is CASSIDRPGGGEKQYF. CDR3 sequence (DNA): TGTGCCAGTAGTATAGATCGCCCGGGAGGGGGAGAAAAGCAGTACTTC.

This clone was recorded once. This sequence joins TRBV6-4 and TRBJ1-2; D not certain. CDR1 MRHNA and CDR2 SNTAGT come from the germline V gene. V lost 4 bases and J 8 bases, leaving 11 bases between the germline ends. The CDR3 length is 12 residues. The DNA for the CDR3 is TGTGCCAGCAGTGGATGGGGAGGAGGCTACACCTTC. It codes for CASSGWGGGYTF.

The chain joins TRBV5-4 to TRBJ2-3; 9 bases map to TRBD1. This CDR3 comprises 16 residues. CDR1 is SGHNT, CDR2 YYREEE, per germline (reference sequence). V shed 3 bases, J shed 5 bases, and the junction held 10 bases outside the gene matches. For the CDR3, the DNA is TGTGCCAGCAGCTCTGGACCCGGACAGGGGCAAGATACGCAGTATTTT. Translated: CASSSGPGQGQDTQYF.

The chain links TRBV10-1 to TRBJ2-7, with D possibly TRBD1 on 6 matching bases. This CDR3 has 19 amino acids. Germline CDR1 and CDR2: WNHNN and SYGVQD (reference sequence). V lost 10 bases, J lost 6 bases, and 37 bases lay in between. The CDR3 here is CANSYPGHVIPTKVGEQYF. DNA of the CDR3: TGCGCCAACTCATACCCGGGACACGTTATCCCAACTAAGGTGGGCGAGCAGTACTTC.

This chain joins TRBV7-9 and TRBJ2-7; D is uncertain. The CDR3 consists of 11 residues. CDR1 is SEHNR, CDR2 FQNEAQ, per germline (reference sequence). V was pared by 5 bases and J by 4 bases, with 6 bases between. This CDR3 is CASSPSYEQYF. The CDR3 DNA is TGTGCCAGCAGCCCGTCGTACGAGCAGTACTTC. Variable domain in full (rest from reference TRBV7-9 and TRBJ2-7): DTGVSQNPRHKITKRGQNVTFRCDPISEHNRLYWYRQTLGQGPEFLTYFQNEAQLEKSRLLSDRFSAERPKGSFSTLEIQRTEQGDSAMYLCASSPSYEQYFGPGTRLTVT.

This chain connects TRBV4-2 to TRBJ1-5; possibly TRBD1 for D (6 bases). This CDR3 region has 16 residues. The V gene lost 3 bases and the J gene lost 1 base, with 13 bases spanning the gap. Germline V gene sequence: CDR1 LGHNA, CDR2 YNFKEQ. CDR3 region: CASSHGGAGSNQPQHF. The CDR3, as DNA: TGTGCCAGCAGCCATGGGGGGGCCGGGAGCAATCAGCCCCAGCATTTT.

This clone was observed a single time. CDR3 sequence: CASTGLVADTQYF. The CDR3 coding sequence is TGTGCCAGCACGGGACTAGTGGCAGATACGCAGTATTTT. V gene TRBV19 combines with J gene TRBJ2-3; 8 bases line up with TRBD2. CDR1 and CDR2 from the germline V gene are LNHDA and SQIVND (reference sequence). The CDR3 covers 13 residues. V lost 9 bases and J lost 4; bases outside the gene matches: 6.

V gene TRBV7-8 combines with J gene TRBJ1-5, with 7 bases identical to TRBD1. The CDR3 contains 13 residues. The V gene's germline CDR1 is SGHVS and CDR2 FQNEAQ. Trimming took 5 bases from V and 5 from J; bases not matched to a gene: 3. The CDR3 DNA reads TGTGCCAGCAGCACAGGGGTTGATCAGCCCCAGCATTTT. Translation: CASSTGVDQPQHF.

This chain connects TRBV7-9 to TRBJ1-1, with 11 nucleotides matching TRBD1. V trimming: 2 bases; J trimming: 7 bases; junction bases outside the gene matches: 6. Per germline, CDR1 SEHNR and CDR2 FQNEAQ (reference sequence). This CDR3 has 15 residues. The CDR3 loop reads CASSLSGTGGIEAFF. The DNA for the CDR3 is TGTGCCAGCAGCTTAAGCGGGACAGGGGGTATTGAAGCTTTCTTT.

The genes are TRBV5-4 and TRBJ2-3; 12 nucleotides line up with TRBD2. The ends lost 6 bases at V and 4 bases at J; junction bases unmatched: 15. The CDR3 length is 18 residues. Germline loops: CDR1 SGHNT, CDR2 YYREEE (reference sequence). The CDR3 region is CASTAGLAGGGVADTQYF. As DNA, the CDR3 is TGTGCCAGCACCGCGGGGCTAGCGGGAGGGGGGGTGGCAGATACGCAGTATTTT.

The rearrangement joins TRBV7-9 to TRBJ2-2; D is possibly TRBD2 (6 bases). Trimming took 3 bases from V and 1 from J, leaving 6 bases between them. Per germline, CDR1 SEHNR and CDR2 FQNEAQ (reference sequence). There are 14 residues in the CDR3. CDR3 nucleotides: TGTGCCAGCAGCTTGGGGGGGAACACCGGGGAGCTGTTTTTT. As protein: CASSLGGNTGELFF.